This T cell receptor beta chain was identified in a study of blood T cell repertoires in COVID-19. The wider study: Samples came from the United States, Italy and Spain, spanning acute and convalescent COVID-19. Nucleic acid was either cDNA or gDNA, and it came from T cells, B-cell-depleted T cells, or PBMCs.

CDR1 and CDR2 (germline): KGHSH, LQKENI. V was cut by 3 bases and J by 1 base, with 9 bases left in between. The CDR3 length is 14 residues. Original processing methods: Estimation of nucleated cell counts was performed using reference gene primer amplification. Sequencing used immunoSEQ multiplex PCR; TCRdb keeps in-frame clones, though not all of them. V and J calls plus clone size are reproduced from that table; the DNA served to infer D and trimming. The data contain tens of thousands of clones, 88% of them singletons. The chain is built from TRBV18 and TRBJ1-2; D is undetermined. Sequencing was carried out using peripheral blood. The TCR was taken from a man aged 55-75 years with active COVID-19. CDR3 residues: CASSPSQINYGYTF. In DNA, the CDR3 is TGTGCCAGCTCACCCTCCCAGATTAACTATGGCTACACCTTC. The whole variable domain, filled in from reference TRBV18 and TRBJ1-2, reads NAGVMQNPRHLVRRRGQEARLRCSPMKGHSHVYWYRQLPEEGLKFMVYLQKENIIDESGMPKERFSAEFPKEGPSILRIQQVVRGDSAAYFCASSPSQINYGYTFGSGTRLTVV.